The 29 T cell receptor beta chains below were found in one sample sequenced in a study of blood T cell repertoires in COVID-19. Here immunoSEQ multiplex PCR was the method, and the copy in TCRdb shows in-frame clones only, minus some. Among 250,000 to 350,000 clones listed, 87% were seen once. The specimen sequenced was peripheral blood. Every receptor here comes from a man aged 18 to 29 with active or convalescent COVID-19.

The chain carries TRBV5-1 and TRBJ2-3, with TRBD2 matching 7 bases. The germline CDR1 and CDR2 sequences are SGHRS and YFSETQ. The length of the CDR3 is 14 residues. The ends lost 3 bases at V and 2 bases at J; junction bases unmatched: 3. This chain's CDR3 is CASSSGGTTDTQYF. The CDR3 bases are TGCGCCAGCAGCTCCGGGGGGACCACAGATACGCAGTATTTT.

The chain recombines TRBV7-8 with TRBJ2-1, with D perhaps TRBD1 (6 bases). CDR1 is SGHVS, CDR2 FQNEAQ, per germline. Trimming pared 5 bases from V and 5 bases from J, leaving 28 bases between. The CDR3 is 19 amino acids. The chain's CDR3 is CASSPGRVTGPLGDNEQFF. CDR3 sequence (DNA): TGTGCCAGCAGCCCGGGTAGAGTGACAGGACCACTCGGGGACAATGAGCAGTTCTTC.

The chain uses TRBV24-1 and TRBJ2-3; no clear D gene. The germline CDR1 and CDR2 sequences are KGHDR and SFDVKD. The CDR3 has 13 residues. Trimming shortened V by 7 bases and J by 0 bases, and 7 bases separated the two germline ends. CDR3 DNA: TGTGCCACCAGCTCGACTAGCACAGATACGCAGTATTTT. Its protein product is CATSSTSTDTQYF.

The gene calls are TRBV28 and TRBJ1-1; 9 bases are shared with TRBD1. Per germline, CDR1 MDHEN and CDR2 SYDVKM. This CDR3 is 14 amino acids long. The V gene end was trimmed by 5 bases and the J gene end by 6 bases; junction bases not matched to a gene: 7. The CDR3 DNA reads TGTGCCAGCAGTCTAGGACAGGGGAGACCTGAAGCTTTCTTT. Amino acids: CASSLGQGRPEAFF.

The genes are TRBV21-1 and TRBJ2-1; the table assigns TRBD2, which was not confirmed against the DNA. TRBV21-1 corresponds to a pseudogene. This CDR3 has 16 amino acids. CDR3: CASSKRSEREANEQFF. The DNA of the CDR3 is TGTGCCAGCAGCAAACGGAGCGAGAGAGAGGCCAATGAGCAGTTCTTC.

The chain links TRBV4-1 to TRBJ2-7, with 9 bases matching TRBD1. After removal of 5 bases from V and 3 bases from J, the junction contained 5 bases not matched to a gene. This CDR3 has 14 residues. CDR1 MGHRA and CDR2 YSYEKL come from the germline V gene. Written as DNA, the CDR3 is TGCGCCAGCAGCGCGAGACAGGGGGGCTACGAGCAGTACTTC. This gives the protein CASSARQGGYEQYF.

The chain couples TRBV28 to TRBJ1-2; 7 bases align to TRBD1. CDR1 and CDR2 (germline): MDHEN, SYDVKM. Trimming at V came to 7 bases and at J to 5 bases, leaving 13 bases not matched to a gene. The CDR3 loop spans 15 amino acids. The DNA of the CDR3 is TGTGCCAGCACCTTACAGGGGTCTCACTTATATGGCTACACCTTC. Its protein product is CASTLQGSHLYGYTF.

The V gene is TRBV10-3, the J gene TRBJ1-6; 7 nucleotides line up with TRBD1. The germline V gene encodes CDR1 ENHRY and CDR2 SYGVKD. This CDR3 has 17 residues. J was trimmed by 0 bases and V by 5 bases; bases with no gene match: 7. For the CDR3, the DNA is TGTGCCATCAGTCCTGGACAGGTGAACTCCTATAATTCACCCCTCCACTTT. Amino acid sequence: CAISPGQVNSYNSPLHF.

This sequence joins TRBV6-5 and TRBJ1-4, with 7 bases aligning to TRBD1. J gave up 5 bases and V 2 bases, and 2 bases lay outside the gene matches. The CDR3 consists of 14 residues. Germline V gene data show CDR1 as MNHEY and CDR2 as SVGAGI. DNA for the CDR3: TGTGCCAGCAGTTACGGGACAGTAAATGAAAAACTGTTTTTT. Its translation is CASSYGTVNEKLFF.

This chain joins TRBV7-9 and TRBJ2-1; possible D gene TRBD1, 6 bases. The V end was cut by 1 base, the J end by 6 bases, with 13 bases between. Germline V gene data show CDR1 as SEHNR and CDR2 as FQNEAQ (reference sequence). This CDR3 has 15 residues. This CDR3 reads CASSLGQGPLNEQFF. The CDR3 bases are TGTGCCAGCAGCTTAGGGCAGGGGCCCCTCAATGAGCAGTTCTTC.

The chain links TRBV29-1 to TRBJ1-2, with 9 bases identical to TRBD1. Germline lookup yields CDR1 SQVTM and CDR2 ANQGSEA. The CDR3 has 12 amino acids. CDR3 DNA sequence: TGCGGGACAGGGAAGAGAAACTATGGCTACACCTTC. Translation: CGTGKRNYGYTF.

The gene calls are TRBV28 and TRBJ2-7; maybe TRBD2 (6 bases). V shed 6 bases and J shed 6 bases, with 18 bases lying between them. The CDR3 spans 14 residues. CDR1 and CDR2 from the germline V gene are MDHEN and SYDVKM. The CDR3 nucleotides are TGTGCCAGCAGGGGATGGGGGGTAGGGGCCGAGCAGTACTTC. It codes for CASRGWGVGAEQYF.

V and J are TRBV28 and TRBJ2-7; TRBD2 aligns across 11 bases. This CDR3 is 15 amino acids long. V trimming: 5 bases; J trimming: 6 bases; junction bases outside the gene matches: 9. Germline V gene lookup returns CDR1 MDHEN and CDR2 SYDVKM. The CDR3 region is CASSHTSGSIFEQYF. The CDR3 coding sequence is TGTGCCAGCAGTCATACTAGCGGGAGTATTTTCGAGCAGTACTTC.

The CDR3 here is CASSYLSPPETQYF. CDR3 nucleotide sequence: TGTGCCAGCAGTTACCTTTCTCCTCCAGAGACCCAGTACTTC. The J gene is TRBJ2-5, the V gene TRBV6-2 or TRBV6-3; unclear D gene. Looked up from germline, CDR1 is MNHEY and CDR2 is SVGEGT. V was clipped by 2 bases and J by 4 bases, with 11 bases between them. The CDR3 has 14 residues.

This chain joins TRBV27 and TRBJ1-3; the match to TRBD1 covers 8 bases. The germline V gene encodes CDR1 MNHEY and CDR2 SMNVEV (reference sequence). The CDR3 is 14 amino acids. With V trimmed by 6 bases and J by 4 bases, 5 bases remained unmatched. CDR3 nucleotide sequence: TGTGCCAGCAGGCTGACAGGGGCAGGAAACACCATATATTTT. It is translated as CASRLTGAGNTIYF.

This chain connects TRBV28 to TRBJ2-7; TRBD1 might be the D (6 bases). CDR1 MDHEN and CDR2 SYDVKM come from the germline V gene. Trimming pared 3 bases from V and 7 bases from J, leaving 13 bases between. The CDR3 runs to 13 residues. CDR3 bases: TGTGCCAGCAGTTTCTTTTCGCAGGGGGAGCAGTACTTC. It yields the protein CASSFFSQGEQYF.

V is TRBV7-7 and J is TRBJ2-1; unclear D gene. V was pared by 1 base and J by 5 bases, with 12 bases between. The V gene's germline CDR1 is SSHAT and CDR2 FNYEAQ (reference sequence). The CDR3 consists of 15 residues. The CDR3 is CASSLGPLLDNEQFF. CDR3 DNA sequence: TGTGCCAGCAGCTTAGGGCCCCTGCTGGACAATGAGCAGTTCTTC.

V and J are TRBV7-9 and TRBJ2-5, with TRBD2 matching 10 bases. CDR1 is SEHNR and CDR2 is FQNEAQ in the germline V gene (reference sequence). The length of the CDR3 is 16 residues. The junction had 4 bases not matched to a gene; V was cut back by 3 bases and J by 0 bases. The CDR3 bases are TGTGCCAGCAGCTTTTTTAGCGGGGGGTACCAAGAGACCCAGTACTTC. Translated, it gives CASSFFSGGYQETQYF.

V usage is TRBV4-3 and J usage is TRBJ2-1; TRBD1 matches 9 bases. Germline V lookup: CDR1 LGHNA, CDR2 YSLEER. V was clipped by 1 base and J by 7 bases; unmatched bases: 5. This CDR3 spans 15 amino acids. The CDR3 nucleotides are TGCGCCAGCAGCCAAGGGACAGGGGTTGGGAATGAGCAGTTCTTC. Protein: CASSQGTGVGNEQFF.

Here the CDR3 reads CATSRDLPARGNEKLFF. The CDR3 DNA follows: TGTGCCACCAGCAGAGATTTGCCCGCCCGGGGTAATGAAAAACTGTTTTTT. The gene calls are TRBV15 and TRBJ1-4; D unresolved. Looked up from germline, CDR1 is LNHNV and CDR2 is YYDKDF (reference sequence). CDR3 length: 17 residues. The V end lost 0 bases, the J end lost 4 bases, and 15 bases lay between the germline ends.

The chain recombines TRBV27 with TRBJ2-6; tentatively, D is TRBD2 (7 bases). CDR3 length: 16 amino acids. V was trimmed by 5 bases and J by 8 bases, leaving 19 bases between them. Germline CDR1 and CDR2: MNHEY and SMNVEV (reference sequence). Written as DNA, the CDR3 is TGTGCCAGCAGTCTCCTCCCACAGGGAGGGACCAACGTCCTGACTTTC. The encoded protein is CASSLLPQGGTNVLTF.

The chain employs TRBV29-1 and TRBJ2-7, with a possible D match to TRBD2 (6 bases). V lost 0 bases, J lost 1 base, and 13 bases lay in between. This CDR3 is 15 amino acids long. Germline V gene sequence: CDR1 SQVTM, CDR2 ANQGSEA. In DNA form, the CDR3 reads TGCAGCGTTGAAGAGGCCGCTAGCGAGTCCTACGAGCAGTACTTC. This gives the protein CSVEEAASESYEQYF.

V gene TRBV4-2 combines with J gene TRBJ2-5, with 7 bases aligning to TRBD2. The junction had 13 bases not matched to a gene; V was cut back by 1 base and J by 5 bases. The CDR3 consists of 17 residues. Per germline, CDR1 LGHNA and CDR2 YNFKEQ. The CDR3 sequence: CASSQVLASGGGETQYF. CDR3 nucleotides: TGTGCCAGCAGCCAAGTGTTAGCTAGCGGTGGCGGGGAGACCCAGTACTTC.

The V gene is TRBV7-8, the J gene TRBJ1-2; a possible D gene is TRBD1 (5 bases). The ends were cut back, 4 bases at V and 4 bases at J, with 19 bases in the middle. Germline CDR1 and CDR2: SGHVS and FQNEAQ. CDR3 length: 16 residues. The CDR3 region has the DNA TGTGCCAGCAGCTCACGTGGGGGGTCCCTCTTCTATGGCTACACCTTC. Protein sequence: CASSSRGGSLFYGYTF. The full variable domain, completed using reference TRBV7-8 and TRBJ1-2, is GAGVSQSPRYKVAKRGQDVALRCDPISGHVSLFWYQQALGQGPEFLTYFQNEAQLDKSGLPSDRFFAERPEGSVSTLKIQRTQQEDSAVYLCASSSRGGSLFYGYTFGSGTRLTVV.

J is TRBJ2-3 and V is TRBV7-9; 7 bases are shared with TRBD2. The CDR3 runs to 17 residues. V lost 2 bases to trimming and J lost 2 bases; unmatched junction nucleotides: 10. Germline CDR1 SEHNR, CDR2 FQNEAQ (reference sequence). CDR3 residues: CASSLHLRGGNTDTQYF. CDR3 DNA: TGTGCCAGCAGCTTACACCTCCGCGGGGGAAACACAGATACGCAGTATTTT.

The chain is built from TRBV19 and TRBJ1-4, with D unresolved. This CDR3 is 15 amino acids long. CDR1 and CDR2 from the germline V gene are LNHDA and SQIVND (reference sequence). The germline V and J ends were trimmed by 3 bases and 7 bases, with 15 bases remaining between them. As DNA, the CDR3 is TGTGCCAGTAGTATCTTACCAGGAATAAGTGAAAAACTGTTTTTT. Its translation is CASSILPGISEKLFF.

The chain recombines TRBV5-1 with TRBJ2-6, with TRBD1 as a possible D gene (6 bases). The CDR3 covers 17 residues. Looked up from germline, CDR1 is SGHRS and CDR2 is YFSETQ. The germline V and J ends were trimmed by 1 base and 0 bases, with 11 bases remaining between them. CDR3 coding DNA: TGCGCCAGCAGCTTGTTCAGGGGAGACTCTGGGGCCAACGTCCTGACTTTC. This encodes CASSLFRGDSGANVLTF.

The CDR3, as DNA: TGTGCCAGCAGGCATCGGGGGGCCAAGGATACGCAGTATTTT. Protein product: CASRHRGAKDTQYF. J is TRBJ2-3 and V is TRBV6-5; maybe TRBD2 (7 bases). Looked up from germline, CDR1 is MNHEY and CDR2 is SVGAGI. Trimming stripped 6 bases from V and 6 bases from J, with 16 bases between. CDR3 length equals 14 residues.

The rearrangement joins TRBV7-2 to TRBJ2-5; TRBD1 agrees at 10 bases. Germline V gives CDR1 SGHTA, CDR2 FQGNSA. V shed 5 bases and J 5 bases; nucleotides not matched to a gene: 11. The CDR3 totals 16 residues. CDR3 residues: CASSRDGTGDRETQYF. The CDR3, as DNA: TGTGCCAGCAGCCGCGATGGGACAGGGGATCGGGAGACCCAGTACTTC.